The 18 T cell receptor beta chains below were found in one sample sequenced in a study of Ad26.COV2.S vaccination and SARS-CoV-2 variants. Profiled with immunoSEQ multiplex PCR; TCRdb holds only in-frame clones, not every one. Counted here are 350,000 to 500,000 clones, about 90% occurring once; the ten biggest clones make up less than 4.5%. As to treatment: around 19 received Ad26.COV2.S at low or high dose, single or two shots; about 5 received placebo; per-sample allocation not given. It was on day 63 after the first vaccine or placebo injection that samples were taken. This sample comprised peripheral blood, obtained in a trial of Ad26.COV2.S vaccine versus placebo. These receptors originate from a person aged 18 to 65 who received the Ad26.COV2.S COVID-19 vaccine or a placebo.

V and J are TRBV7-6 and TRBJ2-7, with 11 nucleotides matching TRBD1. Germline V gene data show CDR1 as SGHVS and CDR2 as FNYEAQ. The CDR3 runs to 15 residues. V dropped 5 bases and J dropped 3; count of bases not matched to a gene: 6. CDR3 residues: CASSRGTGGFYEQYF. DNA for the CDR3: TGTGCCAGCAGCCGAGGGACAGGGGGTTTCTACGAGCAGTACTTC. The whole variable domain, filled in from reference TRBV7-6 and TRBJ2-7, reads GAGVSQSPRYKVTKRGQDVALRCDPISGHVSLYWYRQALGQGPEFLTYFNYEAQQDKSGLPNDRFSAERPEGSISTLTIQRTEQRDSAMYRCASSRGTGGFYEQYFGPGTRLTVT.

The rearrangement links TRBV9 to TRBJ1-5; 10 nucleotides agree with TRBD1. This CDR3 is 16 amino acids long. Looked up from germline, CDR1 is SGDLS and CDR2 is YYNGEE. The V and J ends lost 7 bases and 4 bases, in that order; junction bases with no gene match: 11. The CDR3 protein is CASSPGTGALNQPQHF. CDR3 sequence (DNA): TGTGCCAGCTCTCCCGGGACAGGGGCCTTAAATCAGCCCCAGCATTTT.

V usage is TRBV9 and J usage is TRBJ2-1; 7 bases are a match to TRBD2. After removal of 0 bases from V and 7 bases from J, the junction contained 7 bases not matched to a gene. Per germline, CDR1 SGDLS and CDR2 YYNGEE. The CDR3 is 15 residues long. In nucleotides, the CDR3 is TGTGCCAGCAGCGTAGGTGGGAGGGCCCCGAATGAGCAGTTCTTC. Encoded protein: CASSVGGRAPNEQFF.

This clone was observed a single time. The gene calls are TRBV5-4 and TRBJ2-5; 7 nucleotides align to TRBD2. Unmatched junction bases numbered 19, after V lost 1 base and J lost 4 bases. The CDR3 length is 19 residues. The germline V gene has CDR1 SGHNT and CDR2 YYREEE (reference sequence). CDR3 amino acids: CASSLYGGGGVKPGETQYF. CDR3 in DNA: TGTGCCAGCAGCTTGTACGGCGGGGGTGGGGTGAAACCAGGAGAGACCCAGTACTTC.

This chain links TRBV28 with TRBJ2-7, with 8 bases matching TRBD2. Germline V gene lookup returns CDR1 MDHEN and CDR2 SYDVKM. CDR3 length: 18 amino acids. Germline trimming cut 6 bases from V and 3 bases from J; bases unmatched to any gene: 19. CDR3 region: CASSRHRVAGSMRYEQYF. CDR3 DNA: TGTGCCAGCAGCCGCCACCGAGTAGCGGGATCCATGCGCTACGAGCAGTACTTC.

In DNA form, the CDR3 reads TGTGCCCTCCGGGACAGGGCTAGAGATTCACCCCTCCACTTT. Protein product: CALRDRARDSPLHF. V is TRBV2 and J is TRBJ1-6; TRBD1 agrees at 9 bases. J was trimmed by 8 bases and V by 11 bases; bases with no gene match: 10. Germline V gene data show CDR1 as SNHLY and CDR2 as FYNNEI. The CDR3 extends over 14 amino acids. Together with reference TRBV2 and TRBJ1-6, the CDR3 gives the full variable domain: EPEVTQTPSHQVTQMGQEVILRCVPISNHLYFYWYRQILGQKVEFLVSFYNNEISEKSEIFDDQFSVERPDGSNFTLKIRSTKLEDSAMYFCALRDRARDSPLHFGNGTRLTVT.

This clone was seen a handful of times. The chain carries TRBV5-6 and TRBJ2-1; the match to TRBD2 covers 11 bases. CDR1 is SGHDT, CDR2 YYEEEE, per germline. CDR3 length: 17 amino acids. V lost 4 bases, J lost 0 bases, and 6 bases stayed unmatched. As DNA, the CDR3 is TGTGCCAGCAGCCGGGGACTAGCGGAAAGCTCCTACAATGAGCAGTTCTTC. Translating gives CASSRGLAESSYNEQFF.

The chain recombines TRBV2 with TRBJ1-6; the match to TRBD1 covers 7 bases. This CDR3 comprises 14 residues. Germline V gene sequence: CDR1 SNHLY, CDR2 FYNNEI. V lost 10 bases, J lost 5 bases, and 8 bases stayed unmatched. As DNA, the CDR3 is TGTGCCACTCTAGGACAGGTCCATAATTCACCCCTCCACTTT. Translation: CATLGQVHNSPLHF.

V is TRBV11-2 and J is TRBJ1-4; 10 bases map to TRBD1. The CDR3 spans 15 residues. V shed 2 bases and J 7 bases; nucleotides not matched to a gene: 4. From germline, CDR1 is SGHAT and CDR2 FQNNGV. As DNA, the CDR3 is TGTGCCAGCAGCTTAAGGGACAGGGGAGGTGAAAAACTGTTTTTT. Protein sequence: CASSLRDRGGEKLFF. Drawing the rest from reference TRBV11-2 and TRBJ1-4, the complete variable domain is EAGVAQSPRYKIIEKRQSVAFWCNPISGHATLYWYQQILGQGPKLLIQFQNNGVVDDSQLPKDRFSAERLKGVDSTLKIQPAKLEDSAVYLCASSLRDRGGEKLFFGSGTQLSVL.

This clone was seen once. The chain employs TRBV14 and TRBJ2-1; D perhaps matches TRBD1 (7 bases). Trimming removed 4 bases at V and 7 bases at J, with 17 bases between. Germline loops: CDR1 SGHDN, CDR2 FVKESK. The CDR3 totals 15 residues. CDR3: CASSPQGEDLNEQFF. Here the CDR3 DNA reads TGTGCCAGCAGCCCCCAGGGGGAGGATTTGAATGAGCAGTTCTTC.

The CDR3 loop is CASSLREAGNEQFF. CDR3 nucleotides: TGTGCCAGCAGCTTACGGGAGGCCGGCAATGAGCAGTTCTTC. The V call is TRBV7-9, the J call TRBJ2-1, with 7 positions matching TRBD2. From germline, CDR1 is SEHNR and CDR2 FQNEAQ (reference sequence). This CDR3 contains 14 residues. After removal of 2 bases from V and 6 bases from J, the junction contained 4 bases not matched to a gene.

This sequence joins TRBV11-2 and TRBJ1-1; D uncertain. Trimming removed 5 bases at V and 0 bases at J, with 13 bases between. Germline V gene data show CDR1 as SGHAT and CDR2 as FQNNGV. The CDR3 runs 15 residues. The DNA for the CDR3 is TGTGCCAGCAGCACCCGACGGGCCCTGAACACTGAAGCTTTCTTT. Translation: CASSTRRALNTEAFF.

CDR3: CASSEGRDYNEQFF. As DNA, the CDR3 is TGTGCCAGCTCGGAGGGCCGGGACTACAATGAGCAGTTCTTC. The chain employs TRBV27 and TRBJ2-1; the D gene is possibly TRBD2 (6 bases). Trimming pared 8 bases from V and 3 bases from J, leaving 14 bases between. The germline gives CDR1 MNHEY, CDR2 SMNVEV (reference sequence). The CDR3 is made up of 14 amino acids.

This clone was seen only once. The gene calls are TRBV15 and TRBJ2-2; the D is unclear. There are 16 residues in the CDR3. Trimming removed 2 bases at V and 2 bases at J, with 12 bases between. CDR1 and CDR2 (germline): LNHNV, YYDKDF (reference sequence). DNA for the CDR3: TGTGCCACCAGCAGACAACCCCTGGGAAACACCGGGGAGCTGTTTTTT. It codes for CATSRQPLGNTGELFF.

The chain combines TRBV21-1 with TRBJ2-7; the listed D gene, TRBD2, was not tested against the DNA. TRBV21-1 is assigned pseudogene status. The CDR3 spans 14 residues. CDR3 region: CASSRQREDHEQYF. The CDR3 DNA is TGTGCCAGCAGCAGACAGCGGGAGGACCACGAGCAGTACTTC.

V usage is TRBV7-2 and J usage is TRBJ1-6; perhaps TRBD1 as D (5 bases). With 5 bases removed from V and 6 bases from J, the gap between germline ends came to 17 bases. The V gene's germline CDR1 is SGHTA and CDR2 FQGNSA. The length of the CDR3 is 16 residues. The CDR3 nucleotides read TGTGCCAGCAGCAAGCACTCCGGGACGGCTAATTCACCCCTCCACTTT. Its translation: CASSKHSGTANSPLHF. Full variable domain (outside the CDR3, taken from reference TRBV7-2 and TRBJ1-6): GAGVSQSPSNKVTEKGKDVELRCDPISGHTALYWYRQSLGQGLEFLIYFQGNSAPDKSGLPSDRFSAERTGGSVSTLTIQRTQQEDSAVYLCASSKHSGTANSPLHFGNGTRLTVT.

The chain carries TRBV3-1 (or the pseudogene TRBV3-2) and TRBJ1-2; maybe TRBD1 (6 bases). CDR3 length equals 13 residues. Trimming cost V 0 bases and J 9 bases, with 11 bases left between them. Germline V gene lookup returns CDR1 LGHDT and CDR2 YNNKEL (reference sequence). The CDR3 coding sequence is TGTGCCAGCAGCCAAGAAAACAGGGTCCGCTACACCTTC. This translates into CASSQENRVRYTF.

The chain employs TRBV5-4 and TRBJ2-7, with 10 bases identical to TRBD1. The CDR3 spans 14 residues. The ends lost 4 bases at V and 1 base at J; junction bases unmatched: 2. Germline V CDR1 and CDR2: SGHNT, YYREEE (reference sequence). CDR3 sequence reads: CASSVGQGSYEQYF. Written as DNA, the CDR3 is TGTGCCAGCAGCGTGGGACAGGGGTCCTACGAGCAGTACTTC. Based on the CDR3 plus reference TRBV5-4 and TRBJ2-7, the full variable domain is ETGVTQSPTHLIKTRGQQVTLRCSSQSGHNTVSWYQQALGQGPQFIFQYYREEENGRGNFPPRFSGLQFPNYSSELNVNALELDDSALYLCASSVGQGSYEQYFGPGTRLTVT.